The present TCR beta chain was sequenced within a study of blood T cell repertoires in COVID-19. About the study: COVID-19 samples collected from the United States, Italy and Spain covered acute and convalescent phases.

The CDR3 is 14 residues long. Original handling: Amplification with reference gene primers provided the estimates of nucleated cell counts. The assay was immunoSEQ multiplex PCR, and TCRdb's table has in-frame clones only and misses some. V, J and clone size reflect that table, while D and trimming were determined from the DNA. Of around 120,000 clones detected, approximately 90% appear once; the ten largest clones hold less than 2%. The table lists this clone with a count of one. The sample taken for sequencing was peripheral blood. The clonotype originates from a human donor in a cohort sampled during active COVID-19. This chain uses TRBV12-1 with TRBJ1-4; TRBD1, the table's D call, lacks a check against the DNA. TRBV12-1 is classified as a pseudogene. CDR3 protein: CASSRTDQNEKLFF. The CDR3 DNA reads TGTGCCAGCAGCCGGACAGACCAAAATGAAAAACTGTTTTTT.